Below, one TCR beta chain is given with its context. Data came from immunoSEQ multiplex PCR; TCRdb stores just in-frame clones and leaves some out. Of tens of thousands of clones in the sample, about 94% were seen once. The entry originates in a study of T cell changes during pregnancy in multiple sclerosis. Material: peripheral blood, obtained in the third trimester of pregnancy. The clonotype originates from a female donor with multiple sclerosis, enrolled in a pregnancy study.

CDR3 in DNA: TGTGCCAGCAGTCCCCGGACAGATATCGATGGCTACACCTTC. Protein product: CASSPRTDIDGYTF. The chain joins TRBV6-6 to TRBJ1-2; maybe TRBD1 (6 bases). The CDR3 covers 14 residues. Germline V lookup: CDR1 MNHNY, CDR2 SVGAGI (reference sequence). V lost 5 bases to trimming and J lost 6 bases, with 16 bases between them.